This TCR beta chain was retrieved from a study of CD8 T cells in ankylosing spondylitis. Study-wide results and limits: Eight highly homologous variants made up a TCR beta motif, and this motif appeared characteristic of ankylosing spondylitis blood. From matched ankylosing spondylitis synovial fluid, disease-linked clones were reportedly recovered at significantly enriched levels.

Concerning this clonotype: Its antigen is not known.

By quantitative 5'-RACE with molecular barcodes, the TCR beta libraries were made. Using its own MiXCR run on the 5' RACE reads, TCRdb lists one record per CDR3 protein. The table includes about 200,000 distinct CDR3 sequences, about 26% detected once. From germline, CDR1 is WSHSY and CDR2 SAAADI. This CDR3 is built from 14 residues. The V segment lost 6 bases and the J segment 6 bases; nucleotides outside the gene matches: 4. J is TRBJ2-1 and V is TRBV10-2, with 11 nucleotides matching TRBD2. The sequence was obtained from a male donor with ankylosing spondylitis or in good health (not recorded which). The sample comprised blood, either unsorted or a sorted T cell fraction (not recorded which). The CDR3 DNA is TGCGCCAGCAGAACTAGCGGGAGTATCAATGAGCAGTTCTTC. Its translation is CASRTSGSINEQFF.